What follows are 10 T cell receptor beta chains derived from one specimen sequenced in a study of blood T cell repertoires in COVID-19. The method was immunoSEQ multiplex PCR; TCRdb's version includes in-frame clones alone and lacks a portion of them. The sample has 90,000 to 100,000 clones; over 80% are singletons. The specimen was peripheral blood. All receptors come from a man at least 80 years old with acute or convalescent COVID-19.

This chain connects TRBV19 to TRBJ1-5; 7 positions agree with TRBD1. The CDR3 contains 14 residues. Germline assignment: CDR1 LNHDA and CDR2 SQIVND (reference sequence). V lost 6 bases, J lost 3 bases, and 5 bases stayed unmatched. The CDR3 sequence is CASRMTGSNQPQHF. In DNA form, the CDR3 reads TGTGCCAGTAGGATGACAGGGTCCAATCAGCCCCAGCATTTT. Drawing the rest from reference TRBV19 and TRBJ1-5, the complete variable domain is DGGITQSPKYLFRKEGQNVTLSCEQNLNHDAMYWYRQDPGQGLRLIYYSQIVNDFQKGDIAEGYSVSREKKESFPLTVTSAQKNPTAFYLCASRMTGSNQPQHFGDGTRLSIL.

This chain connects TRBV2 to TRBJ2-2, with D hard to call. The CDR3 sequence is 14 residues long. V was pared by 6 bases and J by 4 bases, with 12 bases between. The germline gives CDR1 SNHLY, CDR2 FYNNEI. CDR3 nucleotide sequence: TGTGCCAGCAGCGTCCGGGTTCCCACCGGGGAGCTGTTTTTT. Its translation: CASSVRVPTGELFF.

The chain carries TRBV5-1 and TRBJ2-3; D may be TRBD1 (6 bases). V lost 0 bases and J 6 bases, leaving 11 bases between the germline ends. This CDR3 is 14 amino acids long. Germline V lookup: CDR1 SGHRS, CDR2 YFSETQ. This CDR3 is CASSLGTETDTQYF. In nucleotides, the CDR3 is TGCGCCAGCAGCTTGGGGACAGAGACTGATACGCAGTATTTT. Full variable domain (remainder filled in from reference TRBV5-1 and TRBJ2-3): KAGVTQTPRYLIKTRGQQVTLSCSPISGHRSVSWYQQTPGQGLQFLFEYFSETQRNKGNFPGRFSGRQFSNSRSEMNVSTLELGDSALYLCASSLGTETDTQYFGPGTRLTVL.

This chain joins TRBV5-6 and TRBJ1-4; the D gene is possibly TRBD1 (5 bases). The V end was cut by 1 base, the J end by 8 bases, with 12 bases between. The CDR3 has 14 amino acids. The V gene's germline CDR1 is SGHDT and CDR2 YYEEEE. The CDR3 DNA reads as TGTGCCAGCAGCTTGAGGGCAGGGAAGGAAAAACTGTTTTTT. Residues: CASSLRAGKEKLFF.

The chain couples TRBV11-2 to TRBJ2-5; D gene ambiguous. Germline CDR1 is SGHAT and CDR2 is FQNNGV. Trimming cost V 1 base and J 4 bases, with 16 bases left between them. CDR3 length: 16 residues. The CDR3 protein is CASSLVGEMIGETQYF. CDR3 nucleotide sequence: TGTGCCAGCAGCTTAGTCGGAGAGATGATCGGAGAGACCCAGTACTTC.

The chain joins TRBV21-1 to TRBJ1-1. TRBV21-1 is noted as a pseudogene. This CDR3 is 16 amino acids long. Here the CDR3 reads CASSNPQFGGATEAFF. The CDR3 nucleotides read TGTGCCAGCAGCAATCCGCAATTCGGGGGTGCCACTGAAGCTTTCTTT.

The J gene is TRBJ2-3, the V gene TRBV28; no clear D. Germline CDR1 is MDHEN and CDR2 is SYDVKM. This CDR3 contains 13 residues. The V end was cut by 7 bases, the J end by 2 bases, with 10 bases between. For the CDR3, the DNA is TGTGCCAGCAAGCGTCTACACACAGATACGCAGTATTTT. It translates to CASKRLHTDTQYF.

V and J are TRBV25-1 and TRBJ1-1; 8 bases are shared with TRBD1. This CDR3 region has 16 residues. CDR1 MGHDK and CDR2 SYGVNS come from the germline V gene. V shed 2 bases and J 1 base; nucleotides not matched to a gene: 6. CDR3 coding DNA: TGTGCCAGCAGTGAAAGCCAGGGGGCGCGGAACACTGAAGCTTTCTTT. Residues: CASSESQGARNTEAFF.

The V call is TRBV11-2, the J call TRBJ2-1, with a tentative D call TRBD1 (5 bases). Germline V gives CDR1 SGHAT, CDR2 FQNNGV. The germline V and J ends were trimmed by 6 bases and 4 bases, with 13 bases remaining between them. The CDR3 is 14 amino acids. The CDR3 loop reads CASRYFQGYNEQFF. CDR3 nucleotide sequence: TGTGCCAGCAGGTACTTCCAGGGTTACAATGAGCAGTTCTTC. Full variable domain (rest looked up from reference TRBV11-2 and TRBJ2-1): EAGVAQSPRYKIIEKRQSVAFWCNPISGHATLYWYQQILGQGPKLLIQFQNNGVVDDSQLPKDRFSAERLKGVDSTLKIQPAKLEDSAVYLCASRYFQGYNEQFFGPGTRLTVL.

This rearrangement joins TRBV27 to TRBJ2-2; the match to TRBD2 covers 7 bases. The germline V gene encodes CDR1 MNHEY and CDR2 SMNVEV (reference sequence). This CDR3 comprises 16 residues. With 4 bases clipped from V and 1 base from J, the junction kept 6 bases outside the gene matches. DNA of the CDR3: TGTGCCAGCAGTTCCCGACTAGCTATGAACACCGGGGAGCTGTTTTTT. Its protein is CASSSRLAMNTGELFF.